The rows below give T cell receptor beta chains drawn from one sample of a study of shared clonotypes between healthy human individuals. Produced via immunoSEQ multiplex PCR; TCRdb's table is partial and in-frame only. The table lists approximately 350,000 clones, 96% of them singletons, with 0.32% in the top ten. Source material: memory CD8+ T cells sorted from blood. All receptors derive from a man aged 25-45 years in good health. The CDR3 runs from the conserved cysteine through the conserved F or W. The order of the fields is clone size, D gene, V gene, J gene, CDR3 protein, CDR3 DNA. The D gene is left open where the match is weak. Clone size is given for some rows only: seen once, a few or many times, or a class if the clone is expanded.

size: -
D: -
V: TRBV5-1
J: TRBJ1-2
CDR3: CASSLDSINYGYTF
DNA: TGCGCCAGCAGCTTGGATTCTATAAACTATGGCTACACCTTC

size: -
D: -
V: TRBV22-1
J: TRBJ1-5
CDR3: CPGSAPGTGDYQPQHF
DNA: TGTCCTGGGAGCGCACCAGGGACAGGGGACTATCAGCCCCAGCATTTT

size: -
D: -
V: TRBV25-1
J: TRBJ1-4
CDR3: CASSESFNEKLFF
DNA: TGTGCCAGCAGTGAAAGCTTTAATGAAAAACTGTTTTTT

size: -
D: TRBD2
V: TRBV4-1
J: TRBJ2-1
CDR3: CASSQDGSGRALNEQFF
DNA: TGCGCCAGCAGCCAAGACGGTAGCGGGAGGGCCTTGAATGAGCAGTTCTTC

size: -
D: -
V: TRBV5-5
J: TRBJ2-5
CDR3: CASSLAAYGGGQETQYF
DNA: TGTGCCAGCAGCTTGGCCGCCTATGGGGGCGGCCAAGAGACCCAGTACTTC

size: -
D: TRBD1
V: TRBV28
J: TRBJ2-2
CDR3: CASSFIWSDRATGELFF
DNA: TGTGCCAGCAGTTTTATCTGGTCGGACAGGGCTACCGGGGAGCTGTTTTTT

size: -
D: TRBD1
V: TRBV2
J: TRBJ1-4
CDR3: CASSRDRGLTNEKLFF
DNA: TGTGCCAGCAGTCGGGACAGGGGGCTTACTAATGAAAAACTGTTTTTT

size: once
D: TRBD1
V: TRBV6-5
J: TRBJ2-7
CDR3: CASSVRDRAYEQYF
DNA: TGTGCCAGCAGTGTCCGGGACAGGGCCTACGAGCAGTACTTC

size: -
D: -
V: TRBV20-1
J: TRBJ1-2
CDR3: CSSGGVGYTF
DNA: TGCAGTTCTGGTGGGGTGGGCTACACCTTC

size: -
D: -
V: TRBV5-1
J: TRBJ2-7
CDR3: CASSIQGGEQYF
DNA: TGCGCCAGCAGCATCCAGGGTGGGGAGCAGTACTTC

size: -
D: TRBD1
V: TRBV7-2
J: TRBJ1-2
CDR3: CASSSYRGDGYTF
DNA: TGTGCCAGCAGCTCTTACAGGGGGGATGGCTACACCTTC

size: -
D: -
V: TRBV5-1
J: TRBJ2-5
CDR3: CASSLPQQGIPSYQETQYF
DNA: TGCGCCAGCAGCCTGCCTCAACAGGGAATCCCTTCATACCAAGAGACCCAGTACTTC

size: once
D: TRBD2
V: TRBV7-2
J: TRBJ2-1
CDR3: CASSLAGLAYNEQFF
DNA: TGTGCCAGCAGCTTAGCGGGACTAGCCTACAACGAGCAGTTCTTC

size: -
D: -
V: TRBV11-2
J: TRBJ2-5
CDR3: CASSFRGSGYQETQYF
DNA: TGTGCCAGCAGCTTTCGGGGTAGCGGTTACCAAGAGACCCAGTACTTC

size: -
D: -
V: TRBV29-1
J: TRBJ2-7
CDR3: CSALRGEQYF
DNA: TGCAGCGCCCTACGGGGCGAGCAGTACTTC

size: -
D: -
V: TRBV7-2
J: TRBJ2-5
CDR3: CASSLVTGKAGETQYF
DNA: TGTGCCAGCAGCTTAGTTACGGGGAAGGCTGGAGAGACCCAGTACTTC

size: -
D: TRBD1
V: TRBV28
J: TRBJ1-5
CDR3: CASSLGTGYRNQPQHF
DNA: TGTGCCAGCAGTTTGGGGACAGGGTATAGGAATCAGCCCCAGCATTTT

size: -
D: -
V: TRBV20-1
J: TRBJ2-1
CDR3: CSASLIRQFF
DNA: TGCAGTGCTAGTTTAATACGGCAGTTCTTC

size: once
D: -
V: TRBV2
J: TRBJ2-5
CDR3: CASNRETQYF
DNA: TGTGCCAGCAACAGGGAGACCCAGTACTTC

size: -
D: TRBD1
V: TRBV19
J: TRBJ1-3
CDR3: CASSPGTGGNTIYF
DNA: TGTGCCAGTAGTCCAGGGACAGGAGGAAACACCATATATTTT

size: -
D: -
V: TRBV5-1
J: TRBJ2-5
CDR3: CASSTIPAGVGETQYF
DNA: TGCGCCAGCAGTACCATCCCGGCAGGGGTCGGAGAGACCCAGTACTTC

size: -
D: TRBD2
V: TRBV6-1
J: TRBJ2-7
CDR3: CASLAGVGYEQYF
DNA: TGTGCCAGTTTAGCGGGAGTGGGCTACGAGCAGTACTTC